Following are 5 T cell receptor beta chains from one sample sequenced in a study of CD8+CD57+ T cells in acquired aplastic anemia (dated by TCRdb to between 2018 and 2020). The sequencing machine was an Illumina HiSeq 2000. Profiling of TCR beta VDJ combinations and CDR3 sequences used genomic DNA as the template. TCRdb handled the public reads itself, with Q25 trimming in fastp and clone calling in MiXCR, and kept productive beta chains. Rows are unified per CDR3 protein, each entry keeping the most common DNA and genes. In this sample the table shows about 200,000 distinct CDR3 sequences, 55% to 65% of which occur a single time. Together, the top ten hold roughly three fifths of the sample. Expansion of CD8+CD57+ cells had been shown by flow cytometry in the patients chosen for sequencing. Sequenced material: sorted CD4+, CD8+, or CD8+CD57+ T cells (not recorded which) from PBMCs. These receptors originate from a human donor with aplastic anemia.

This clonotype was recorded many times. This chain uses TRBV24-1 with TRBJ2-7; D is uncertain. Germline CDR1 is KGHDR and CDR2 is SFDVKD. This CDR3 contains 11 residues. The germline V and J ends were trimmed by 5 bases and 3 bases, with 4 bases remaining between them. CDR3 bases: TGTGCCACCAGTGTGGGCTACGAGCAGTACTTC. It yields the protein CATSVGYEQYF.

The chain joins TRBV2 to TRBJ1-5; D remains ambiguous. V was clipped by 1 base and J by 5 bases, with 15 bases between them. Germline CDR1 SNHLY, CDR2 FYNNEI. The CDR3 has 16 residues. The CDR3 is CASSEGDVKPYQPQHF. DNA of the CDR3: TGTGCCAGCAGTGAAGGTGATGTCAAGCCCTATCAGCCCCAGCATTTT.

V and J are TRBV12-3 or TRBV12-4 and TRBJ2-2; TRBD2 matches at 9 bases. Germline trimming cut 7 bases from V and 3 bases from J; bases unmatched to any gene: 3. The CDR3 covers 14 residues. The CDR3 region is CASTLAGDTGELFF. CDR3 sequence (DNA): TGTGCCAGCACCTTAGCGGGAGACACCGGGGAGCTGTTTTTT.

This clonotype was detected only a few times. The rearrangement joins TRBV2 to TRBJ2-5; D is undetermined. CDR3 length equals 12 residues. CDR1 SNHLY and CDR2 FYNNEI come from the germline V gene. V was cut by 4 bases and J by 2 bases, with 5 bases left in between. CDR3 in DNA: TGTGCCAGCAGTGTAGGGCAAGAGACCCAGTACTTC. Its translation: CASSVGQETQYF.

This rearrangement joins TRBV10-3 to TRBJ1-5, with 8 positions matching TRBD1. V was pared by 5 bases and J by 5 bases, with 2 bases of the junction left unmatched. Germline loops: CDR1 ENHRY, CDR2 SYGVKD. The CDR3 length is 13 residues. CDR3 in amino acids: CAISLTGDQPQHF. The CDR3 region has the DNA TGTGCCATCAGTTTGACAGGGGATCAGCCCCAGCATTTT.